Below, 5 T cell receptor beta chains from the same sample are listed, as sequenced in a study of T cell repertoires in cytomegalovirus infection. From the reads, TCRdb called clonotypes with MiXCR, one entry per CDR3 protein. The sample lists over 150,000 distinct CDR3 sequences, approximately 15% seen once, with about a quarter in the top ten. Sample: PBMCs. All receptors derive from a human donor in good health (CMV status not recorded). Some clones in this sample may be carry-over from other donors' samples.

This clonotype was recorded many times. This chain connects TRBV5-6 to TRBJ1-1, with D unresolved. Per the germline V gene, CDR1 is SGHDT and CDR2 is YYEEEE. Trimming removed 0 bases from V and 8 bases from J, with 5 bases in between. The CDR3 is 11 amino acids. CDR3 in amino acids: CASSLDGEAFF. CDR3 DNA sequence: TGTGCCAGCAGCTTGGACGGAGAAGCTTTCTTT.

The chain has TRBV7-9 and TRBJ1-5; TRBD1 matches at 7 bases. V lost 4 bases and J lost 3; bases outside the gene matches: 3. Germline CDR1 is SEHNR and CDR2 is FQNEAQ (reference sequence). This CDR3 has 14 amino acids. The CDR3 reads CASSYGTVNQPQHF. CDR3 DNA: TGTGCCAGCAGCTACGGGACAGTCAATCAGCCCCAGCATTTT.

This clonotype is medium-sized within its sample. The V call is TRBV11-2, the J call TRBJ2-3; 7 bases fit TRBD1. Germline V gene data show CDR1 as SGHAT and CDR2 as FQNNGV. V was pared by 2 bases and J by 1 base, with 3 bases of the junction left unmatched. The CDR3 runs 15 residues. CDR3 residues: CASSLNRGRTDTQYF. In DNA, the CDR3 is TGTGCCAGCAGCTTAAACAGGGGTCGCACAGATACGCAGTATTTT.

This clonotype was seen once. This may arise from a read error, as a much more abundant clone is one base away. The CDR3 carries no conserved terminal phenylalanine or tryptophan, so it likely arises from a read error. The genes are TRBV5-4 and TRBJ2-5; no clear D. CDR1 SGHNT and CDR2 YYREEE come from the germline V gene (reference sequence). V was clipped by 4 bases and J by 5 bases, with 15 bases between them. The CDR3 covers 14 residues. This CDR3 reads CASSHTDNGETQYY. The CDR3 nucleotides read TGTGCCAGCAGCCACACCGACAACGGGGAGACCCAGTACTAC.

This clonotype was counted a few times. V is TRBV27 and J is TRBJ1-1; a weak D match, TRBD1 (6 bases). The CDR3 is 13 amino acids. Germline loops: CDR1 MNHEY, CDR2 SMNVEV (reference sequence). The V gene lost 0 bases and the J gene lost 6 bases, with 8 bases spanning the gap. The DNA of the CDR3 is TGTGCCAGCAGTTTATCGGCAGGGGCTGAAGCTTTCTTT. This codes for CASSLSAGAEAFF.